The sequence of this T cell receptor (beta chain) was determined in a study of blood T cell repertoires in COVID-19. CDR3 length: 14 amino acids. V was clipped by 5 bases and J by 7 bases; unmatched bases: 7. Per the germline V gene, CDR1 is SGHTA and CDR2 is FQGTGA. Per the authors' pipeline: Amplification of reference gene primers provided the estimated nucleated cell counts. The data were produced by immunoSEQ multiplex PCR, yet TCRdb's version contains in-frame clones alone and is incomplete. V, J and clone size reflect that table, while D and trimming were determined from the DNA. The sample has about 400,000 clones; approximately 86% are singletons.

Sample: peripheral blood. The J gene is TRBJ2-1, the V gene TRBV7-3; 8 positions agree with TRBD2. This sequence was found in a woman aged 55-70 years with COVID-19, enrolled during active disease. CDR3 in amino acids: CASSPGLVQNEQFF. In DNA form, the CDR3 reads TGTGCCAGCAGCCCGGGACTAGTTCAGAATGAGCAGTTCTTC.